This T cell receptor beta chain appears in the sequencing data of a study of control samples from healthy donors and cancer patients. The V gene's germline CDR1 is GTSNPN and CDR2 SVGIG (reference sequence). V was cut by 4 bases and J by 3 bases, with 17 bases left in between. The CDR3 is 15 residues long. Using immunoSEQ multiplex PCR, the repertoire was profiled, and TCRdb retains in-frame clones only, with some absent. The sample contains approximately 100,000 clones, around nine tenths of which appear only once. J is TRBJ2-3 and V is TRBV30, with D possibly called TRBD1 or TRBD2 (5 bases each). What was sequenced was blood. This clonotype was obtained from a human donor in good health. The donor label of this sample is uncertain. Here the CDR3 reads CAWTYGTVGTDTQYF. The CDR3 bases are TGTGCCTGGACCTACGGGACGGTAGGAACAGATACGCAGTATTTT.